The clone carrying this TCR beta chain occurred a few times. The target antigen is unknown. This record belongs to a study of T-cell memory formation after mild COVID-19. On the study more broadly: Clusters of TCRs were largely donor specific.

Regarding the study as a whole: Pre-infection memory already had some responding clones, implying cross-reactive memory joined. CD4+ contracting clones were mainly CM and EM; CD8+ ones, EMRA.

TCRdb re-analysed the 5' RACE reads in MiXCR, keeping a single row per CDR3 protein. The sample holds approximately 250,000 distinct CDR3 sequences, roughly a sixth seen once. Germline V gene sequence: CDR1 MDHEN, CDR2 SYDVKM. J lost 0 bases, V lost 5 bases, and 11 bases had no gene match. CDR3 length: 17 amino acids. V is TRBV28 and J is TRBJ1-2; 8 bases agree with TRBD1. Material for sequencing was PBMCs or a T cell subset sorted from them (not recorded which). The sequence was collected from a man between 18 and 29 years old who had mild COVID-19 (a few samples of this study predate the infection). Cell type and time point are not known. This CDR3 is CASSAIRGRSSNYGYTF. CDR3 sequence (DNA): TGTGCCAGCAGTGCGATCAGGGGGCGATCCTCTAACTATGGCTACACCTTC.